The source of this T cell receptor (beta chain) is a study of response to subunit inactivated influenza vaccine. Points from the study as a whole: The authors suggested that few new T cells are recruited per seasonal influenza vaccination.

This clonotype showed up just a few times. Antigen: not known. CDR3 length equals 16 residues. CDR1 is MGHRA and CDR2 is YSYEKL in the germline V gene. Losses at the gene ends were 6 bases for V and 6 bases for J; bases not matched to a gene: 8. TCRdb reprocessed the RT-PCR reads with MiXCR, giving one entry per CDR3 protein. This table has under 500,000 distinct CDR3 sequences, around 9.9% appearing once. The chain recombines TRBV4-1 with TRBJ2-1; 13 positions agree with TRBD2. This sequence was found in a man aged 50-59 years who received an inactivated influenza vaccine. The sequences come from PBMCs from blood, collected about 40 days after vaccination. CDR3 residues: CASSYPGLAGINEQFF. The CDR3, as DNA: TGCGCCAGCAGTTACCCGGGACTAGCGGGAATCAATGAGCAGTTCTTC.